This TCR beta chain was obtained from a study of radiotherapy plus CTLA-4 blockade in lung cancer. Study background: Objective responses were observed in about a sixth of patients, and disease control was achieved by about 30%.

Study-level findings and limits: TCR clones originating in tumors grew in number in blood after radiotherapy plus ipilimumab. Strongest reported response predictors: early blood clone changes and post-radiation interferon-beta.

Chemo-refractory metastatic non-small-cell lung cancer patients received focal radiation with ipilimumab CTLA-4 blockade. Measured with immunoSEQ multiplex PCR; TCRdb has only the in-frame clones, and not every one. Of around 70,000 clones listed, about four fifths are singletons. Germline V gene data show CDR1 as MGHDK and CDR2 as SYGVNS. Trimming cost V 0 bases and J 5 bases; bases outside gene matches: 5. This CDR3 has 15 amino acids. A note on this clone: Its antigen remains unidentified.

Sample: peripheral blood, taken from a patient treated with radiotherapy plus ipilimumab. This receptor was taken from a human donor with non-small cell lung cancer who had a partial response to radiotherapy plus ipilimumab. The genes are TRBV25-1 and TRBJ2-5; 8 bases line up with TRBD1. The chain's CDR3 is CASSEYQGAGETQYF. CDR3 bases: TGTGCCAGCAGTGAATATCAGGGGGCTGGGGAGACCCAGTACTTC.